A selection of T cell receptor beta chains follows, all from one sample in a study of shared clonotypes between healthy human individuals. Sequencing used immunoSEQ multiplex PCR; TCRdb keeps in-frame clones, though not all of them. The sample holds approximately 1,500,000 clones, roughly 95% seen once. Sequencing used naive CD4+ T cells sorted from blood. These receptors came from a man aged 30-40 years in good health. Both conserved end residues are part of each CDR3. D genes are given only for firm matches. Not every row has a clone size; where given, it reads once, few, many or a size class.

TRBV15	.	TRBJ2-1	once	16	TGTGCCACCAGCAGGGCCAGAACGGAATTATACAATGAGCAGTTCTTC	CATSRARTELYNEQFF
TRBV18	TRBD1	TRBJ1-1	once	15	TGTGCCAGCTCACCAAGAGCGGGGACAGCCGGGTTGGCTTTCTTT	CASSPRAGTAGLAFF
TRBV28	TRBD2	TRBJ2-5	.	17	TGTGCCAGCAGTCCCTGGACTAGCGGGAGGGCCGGCCAGACCCAGTACTTC	CASSPWTSGRAGQTQYF
TRBV15	TRBD2	TRBJ2-7	once	18	TGTGCCACCAGCAGAGATTCTGTCCGACTAGCGGGAAGCTACGAGCAGTACTTC	CATSRDSVRLAGSYEQYF
TRBV10-3	TRBD1	TRBJ2-5	.	12	TGTGCCATCACGACAGGGTCAGGGACCCAGTACTTC	CAITTGSGTQYF
TRBV7-9	TRBD2	TRBJ2-1	.	16	TGTGCCAGCAGCACTACCCGCGGGACTAGTTTATATGAGCAGTTCTTC	CASSTTRGTSLYEQFF
TRBV2	.	TRBJ2-7	.	11	TGTGCCAGCAGCCTGCTGGACGAGCAGTACTTC	CASSLLDEQYF
TRBV7-2	.	TRBJ1-5	.	14	TGTGCCAGCAGCCTAGACAGTTGGAATCAGCCCCAGCATTTT	CASSLDSWNQPQHF
TRBV4-1	.	TRBJ1-6	.	12	TGCGCCAGCAGCCCTCAGAATTCACCCCTCCACTTT	CASSPQNSPLHF
TRBV10-3	.	TRBJ2-1	.	12	TGTGCCATCAGCTCTCTCGAAAATGAGCAGTTCTTC	CAISSLENEQFF
TRBV18	.	TRBJ1-3	.	15	TGTGCCAGCTCACCACCGGTCAGGGATAGAAACACCATATATTTT	CASSPPVRDRNTIYF
TRBV19	TRBD1	TRBJ1-1	.	13	TGTGCCAGTAACATCGGGACAGGGCTTGAAGCTTTCTTT	CASNIGTGLEAFF
TRBV29-1	.	TRBJ2-1	.	16	TGCAGCGTTGAGGGGGGGGCAGGCGGGTTCTACAATGAGCAGTTCTTC	CSVEGGAGGFYNEQFF
TRBV5-4	.	TRBJ2-5	.	14	TGTGCCAGCAGCTTTAATTTCCCCCAAGAGACCCAGTACTTC	CASSFNFPQETQYF
TRBV28	.	TRBJ2-7	.	14	TGTGCCAGCAGCCCGGGACTGGGGTTTCGGGAGCAGTACTTC	CASSPGLGFREQYF
TRBV25-1	TRBD2	TRBJ2-7	.	13	TGTGCCAGCAGCGTAGCGGGGTCCTACGAGCAGTACTTC	CASSVAGSYEQYF
TRBV6-1	.	TRBJ2-7	.	11	TGTGCCAGCTTGTTGAAGTACGAGCAGTACTTC	CASLLKYEQYF
TRBV14	.	TRBJ2-5	.	15	TGTGCCAGCAGCCAGGGCTGGGGAAATGAAGAGACCCAGTACTTC	CASSQGWGNEETQYF
TRBV7-6	.	TRBJ2-5	.	14	TGTGCCAGCAGCTCGTCCCCCGTGGTGGAGACCCAGTACTTC	CASSSSPVVETQYF
TRBV5-6	.	TRBJ2-5	.	15	TGTGCCAGCAGCTTGGATAGGCCAGCACAAGAGACCCAGTACTTC	CASSLDRPAQETQYF
TRBV5-6	.	TRBJ1-2	.	15	TGTGCCAGCAGTTACCGAGGACCGAGTCAATATGGCTACACCTTC	CASSYRGPSQYGYTF
TRBV5-1	.	TRBJ2-1	.	15	TGCGCCAGCAGCTTCGCCTTAAGCTCCTACAATGAGCAGTTCTTC	CASSFALSSYNEQFF
TRBV12-5	TRBD1	TRBJ2-1	.	14	TGTGCTAGTGGTTTTGAGGACAGGGACAATGAGCAGTTCTTC	CASGFEDRDNEQFF